This is a list of T cell receptor beta chains from one sample in a study of blood T cell repertoires in COVID-19. This table comes from immunoSEQ multiplex PCR, and its TCRdb copy is limited to in-frame clones, with some not included. This sample has around 440,000 clones; about 91% occur once, and the top ten carry around 12%. Sequenced sample: peripheral blood. These receptors all come from a woman aged 45-65 years with COVID-19, enrolled during active disease. CDR3s leave out the opening cysteine and the closing phenylalanine or tryptophan. Fields, in order: V gene, clone size, CDR3 protein. The listing skips clone size in some rows; elsewhere it reads once, few, many or a size class.

>TRBV5-1|-
ASSLGTGYNEKLF
>TRBV19|once
ASSYEASGYEQY
>TRBV6-5|-
ASSFLTSGGGEQF
>TRBV6-6|-
ASRGPIGDQPQH
>TRBV5-1|-
ASSPSPSGASTDTQY
>TRBV6-1|-
ASSERWGTDGYT
>TRBV27|-
ASSPQGARGYGYT
>TRBV29-1|once
SVEGRAVEAF
>TRBV24-1|-
ATSGTSGGDTDTQY
>TRBV2|-
ASIFLGSGGEKDTQY
>TRBV2|-
ASGTGEYETQY
>TRBV3-1/TRBV3-2|-
ASSQDGGGRHFI
>TRBV30|-
AWSLTGTGGYNEQF
>TRBV25-1|-
ASSVLGGQNSPLH
>TRBV9|-
ASPRGLIQNEQF
>TRBV7-2|-
ASSLLAGGSIQY
>TRBV6-6|-
ASSSGTGRPINTIY
>TRBV7-3|-
ASSLTAGCGANVLT
>TRBV19|-
ASSGLRGNQPQH
>TRBV9|-
ASSVEGASNQPQH
>TRBV6-1|-
ASSEGPDTQY
>TRBV7-9|-
ASSPRTVNYGYT
>TRBV19|once
ASGLGGSRSPLH